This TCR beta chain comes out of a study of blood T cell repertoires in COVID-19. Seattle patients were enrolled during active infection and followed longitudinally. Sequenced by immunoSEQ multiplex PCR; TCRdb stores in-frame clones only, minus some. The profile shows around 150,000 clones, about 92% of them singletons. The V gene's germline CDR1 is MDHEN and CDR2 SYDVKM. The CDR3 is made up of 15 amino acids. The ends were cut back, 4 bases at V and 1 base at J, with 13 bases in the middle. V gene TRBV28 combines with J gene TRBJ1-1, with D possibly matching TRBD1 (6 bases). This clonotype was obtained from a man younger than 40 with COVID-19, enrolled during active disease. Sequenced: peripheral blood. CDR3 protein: CASSSPRDKNTEAFF. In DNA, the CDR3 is TGTGCCAGCAGTTCCCCTCGGGACAAGAACACTGAAGCTTTCTTT.